This is a list of T cell receptor beta chains from one sample in a study of T cells after somatic rescue of genetic block. Sequencing used immunoSEQ multiplex PCR; TCRdb keeps in-frame clones, though not all of them. The data contain 80,000 to 90,000 clones, around 90% of them singletons. Sequencing input: peripheral blood mononuclear cells (PBMCs). The source of these receptors is a woman aged 18-29 years. The CDR3 runs from the conserved cysteine through the conserved F or W. The D gene is left open where the match is weak. Size tells how often a clone was seen (once, few, many) or the class of an expanded clone, and some rows leave it out.

cdr3_nt,cdr3_aa,clone_size,v_call,d_call,j_call
TGTGCCAGCACCCCTGGGAAGACCAGCCCGATTAGGGACTTC,CASTPGKTSPIRDF,once,TRBV28,NA,TRBJ2-7
TGCGCCAGCAGCCAAGATCCCACCGGGACAGGGCCCATGAACACTGAAGCTTTCTTT,CASSQDPTGTGPMNTEAFF,NA,TRBV4-3,TRBD1,TRBJ1-1
TGTGCCTGGAAAGGGGCAGGCCGCTATGGCTACACCTTC,CAWKGAGRYGYTF,few,TRBV30,NA,TRBJ1-2
TGTGCCTGGGGGTCGACAGGGCTCAGCACAGATACGCAGTATTTT,CAWGSTGLSTDTQYF,NA,TRBV30,TRBD1,TRBJ2-3
TGTGCCAGCAGCTTAGCGCGATTGGATACGCAGTATTTT,CASSLARLDTQYF,NA,TRBV7-9,NA,TRBJ2-3
TGTGCCAGTAGTAGCCGAAGCGGGAGTTACGAGCAGTACTTC,CASSSRSGSYEQYF,NA,TRBV19,TRBD2,TRBJ2-7
TGTGCCAGCTCACCCTTAGGGGGCACCGGGAACACTGAAGCTTTCTTT,CASSPLGGTGNTEAFF,NA,TRBV18,TRBD1,TRBJ1-1
TGTGCCAGCAGCCCCCCAGGGACCCTTAACTATGGCTACACCTTC,CASSPPGTLNYGYTF,NA,TRBV7-9,NA,TRBJ1-2
TGTGCCAGCAGCTTAGAGGTGGGCTATGGCTACACCTTC,CASSLEVGYGYTF,NA,TRBV11-2,NA,TRBJ1-2
TGCAGCGTCCGGACAAGTGAGGGGGCCAACGTCCTGACTTTC,CSVRTSEGANVLTF,NA,TRBV29-1,NA,TRBJ2-6
TGTGCCAGCAGTGTGGGGTCGGCGAGCTCCTACGAGCAGTACTTC,CASSVGSASSYEQYF,NA,TRBV6-1,NA,TRBJ2-7
TGTGCCAGCAGTGACCCCGGCAGGCTGAACACTGAAGCTTTCTTT,CASSDPGRLNTEAFF,NA,TRBV28,NA,TRBJ1-1
TGTGCCAGCAGGAGGCGGGCTAGCGCCATGGTCCGGAGGGTCGAGCAGTACTTC,CASRRRASAMVRRVEQYF,few,TRBV27,NA,TRBJ2-7
TGTGCCAGCAGCTCCCTGGGGGACACTGAAGCTTTCTTT,CASSSLGDTEAFF,NA,TRBV7-9,NA,TRBJ1-1
TGTGCCAGCAGCGCCACGGGGACGGATTCACCCCTCCACTTT,CASSATGTDSPLHF,NA,TRBV9,NA,TRBJ1-6
TGTGCCAGCAGCTTAGCGCGCTTCCCTAACACCGGGGAGCTGTTTTTT,CASSLARFPNTGELFF,NA,TRBV11-3,NA,TRBJ2-2
TGTGCCTGGATTGGGCGGGGCCGGTACACAGATACGCAGTATTTT,CAWIGRGRYTDTQYF,NA,TRBV30,NA,TRBJ2-3
TGTGCCAGCAGCTTAGGTGGGGGTTATTCGAATGGCTACACCTTC,CASSLGGGYSNGYTF,NA,TRBV7-2,NA,TRBJ1-2
TGTGCCAGCAGTCTTAGCGGGTTAAGCTCCTACGAGCAGTACTTC,CASSLSGLSSYEQYF,NA,TRBV7-2,TRBD2,TRBJ2-7
TGTGCCAGCAGCCGCTATGGCGGCACCGGGGAGCTGTTTTTT,CASSRYGGTGELFF,NA,TRBV14,NA,TRBJ2-2
TGTGCCAGCAGCCGTCCGGGGGGGGACGGGACTGGAAACACCATATATTTT,CASSRPGGDGTGNTIYF,NA,TRBV7-9,NA,TRBJ1-3
TGTGCCAGCAGTAGACTAGACAGGGGCTCCTACGAGCAGTACTTC,CASSRLDRGSYEQYF,NA,TRBV28,TRBD1,TRBJ2-7
TGTGCCACCAGCAGAGATCTGGTTAGCGGGAGTATTCCCTACGAGCAGTACTTC,CATSRDLVSGSIPYEQYF,NA,TRBV15,TRBD2,TRBJ2-7
TGTGCCAGCAGCTTATATCGGGACAGGGTGTCGAACACTGAAGCTTTCTTT,CASSLYRDRVSNTEAFF,NA,TRBV7-2,TRBD1,TRBJ1-1
TGCGCCAGCAGCTTGGAATTGGGAATCCAAGAGACCCAGTACTTC,CASSLELGIQETQYF,NA,TRBV5-1,NA,TRBJ2-5
TGTGCCAGCTCACGGGTGGGGGCTGGCACTGAAGCTTTCTTT,CASSRVGAGTEAFF,NA,TRBV18,NA,TRBJ1-1
TGTGCCAGCAGTGAATGGGGGGGGCACACTGAAGCTTTCTTT,CASSEWGGHTEAFF,NA,TRBV25-1,NA,TRBJ1-1
TGCGCCAGCAGCCATACGACAGGGAACCCTATGAACACTGAAGCTTTCTTT,CASSHTTGNPMNTEAFF,NA,TRBV5-1,TRBD1,TRBJ1-1
TGTGCCAGCACCCCGGCGGGTTACAATGAGCAGTTCTTC,CASTPAGYNEQFF,NA,TRBV27,NA,TRBJ2-1
TGCGCCAGCAGACTGACAGGGCTCAACACAGATACGCAGTATTTT,CASRLTGLNTDTQYF,NA,TRBV4-1,TRBD1,TRBJ2-3
TGTGCCAGCAAAGACGGGGAGCTGTTTTTT,CASKDGELFF,NA,TRBV28,NA,TRBJ2-2
TGTGCCAGCAGATCCGGCCTGGGCGAAGGAGACACTGAAGCTTTCTTT,CASRSGLGEGDTEAFF,NA,TRBV28,NA,TRBJ1-1
TGTGCCAGCAGCTTTCGGAGGGGGGGCTCTGGAAACACCATATATTTT,CASSFRRGGSGNTIYF,NA,TRBV7-8,NA,TRBJ1-3
TGCAGCGCGGGACTAGCGGGGCCATACGAGCAGTACTTC,CSAGLAGPYEQYF,NA,TRBV29-1,TRBD2,TRBJ2-7
TGTGCCAGCAGCTCCGGTGTGCGGGACGAGCAGTACTTC,CASSSGVRDEQYF,NA,TRBV13,NA,TRBJ2-7
TGCGCCAGCAGACCCCCAGGACGAGCTGCGCCCCAGCATTTT,CASRPPGRAAPQHF,NA,TRBV10-2,NA,TRBJ1-5
TGCGCCAGCAGCCAAGACAGGTCCTACGAGCAGTACTTC,CASSQDRSYEQYF,NA,TRBV4-1,NA,TRBJ2-7
TGTGCCAGCAGGTCTAGCGGGACCAACTACGAGCAGTACTTC,CASRSSGTNYEQYF,NA,TRBV25-1,TRBD2,TRBJ2-7
TGTGCCAGCAGCTTGGTGGACGCCGGCGATGAGCAGTTCTTC,CASSLVDAGDEQFF,NA,TRBV7-9,NA,TRBJ2-1
TGTGCCAGTAGGGGGACTAGCGGGAGCCACGAGCAGTACTTC,CASRGTSGSHEQYF,NA,TRBV19,TRBD2,TRBJ2-7
TGTGCCAGCAGCGAGGGTCCAGCCCATGAAAAACTGTTTTTT,CASSEGPAHEKLFF,NA,TRBV9,NA,TRBJ1-4